This passage covers 19 T cell receptor beta chains from one sample sequenced in a study of blood T cell repertoires in COVID-19. Assay: immunoSEQ multiplex PCR; the TCRdb copy retains only in-frame clones and omits some. The table records about 210,000 clones, around 80% of them present only once. Sequenced: peripheral blood. The receptor set was obtained from a woman older than 75 with COVID-19, enrolled during active disease.

The chain links TRBV13 to TRBJ1-2, with D tentatively TRBD1 (6 bases). Germline V gene lookup returns CDR1 PRHDT and CDR2 FYEKMQ (reference sequence). Between the trimmed V and J ends, which lost 1 base and 6 bases, there was a span of 12 bases. The CDR3 is 14 amino acids. The CDR3 sequence is CASSLAPQGHGYTF. The CDR3 DNA sequence: TGTGCCAGCAGCTTAGCCCCACAGGGCCATGGCTACACCTTC. The full variable domain, in which reference TRBV13 and TRBJ1-2 provide the parts outside the CDR3, is AAGVIQSPRHLIKEKRETATLKCYPIPRHDTVYWYQQGPGQDPQFLISFYEKMQSDKGSIPDRFSAQQFSDYHSELNMSSLELGDSALYFCASSLAPQGHGYTFGSGTRLTVV.

Note on this clone: The conserved final phenylalanine or tryptophan is absent from the CDR3, which likely points to a read error. The limits of the CDR3 on the DNA are not certain, so only TCRdb's listed CDR3 is given. The genes are TRBV2 and TRBJ2-4; TRBD2 is taken as the D call from the table, unchecked against the DNA. Germline V gives CDR1 SNHLY, CDR2 FYNNEI. 12 amino acids form the CDR3, both terminal residues included. The chain's CDR3 is CASSESGEGCPL.

The chain recombines TRBV5-4 with TRBJ2-5, with TRBD1 as a possible D gene (5 bases). Germline CDR1 reads SGHNT; CDR2 reads YYREEE (reference sequence). CDR3 size: 13 residues. V shed 2 bases and J shed 1 base, with 6 bases lying between them. The CDR3 coding sequence is TGTGCCAGCAGCTTACAGGCCCAAGAGACCCAGTACTTC. Protein sequence: CASSLQAQETQYF.

The CDR3 here is CASSYTAARTANTEAFF. CDR3 sequence (DNA): TGTGCCAGCAGTTACACGGCAGCCCGGACAGCAAACACTGAAGCTTTCTTT. This sequence joins TRBV6-2 or TRBV6-3 and TRBJ1-1; D may be TRBD1 (6 bases). Per the germline V gene, CDR1 is MNHEY and CDR2 is SVGEGT. The CDR3 length is 17 residues. Trimming cost V 2 bases and J 2 bases, with 18 bases left between them.

J is TRBJ2-7 and V is TRBV3-1 (or the pseudogene TRBV3-2), with TRBD1 matching 7 bases. The germline V gene has CDR1 LGHDT and CDR2 YNNKEL (reference sequence). V gave up 1 base and J gave up 8 bases; unmatched junction bases: 2. The length of the CDR3 is 12 residues. CDR3 DNA: TGTGCCAGCAGCCAAGGACAGGGAAAGCAGTACTTC. Translated: CASSQGQGKQYF.

The gene calls are TRBV5-1 and TRBJ1-1; 7 nucleotides line up with TRBD1. This CDR3 contains 18 residues. In germline, CDR1 is SGHRS, CDR2 YFSETQ. V was pared by 0 bases and J by 1 base, with 12 bases of the junction left unmatched. CDR3 DNA sequence: TGCGCCAGCAGCTTGGCCGGAGGGGGCGTAGGTTGGAACACTGAAGCTTTCTTT. Translating it yields CASSLAGGGVGWNTEAFF.

V gene TRBV5-1 combines with J gene TRBJ2-5; D perhaps matches TRBD1 (6 bases). The V end was cut by 1 base, the J end by 5 bases, with 12 bases between. The CDR3 consists of 14 residues. CDR1 SGHRS and CDR2 YFSETQ come from the germline V gene. CDR3 residues: CASSLQGQEETQYF. The CDR3 coding sequence is TGCGCCAGCAGCTTGCAGGGGCAGGAGGAGACCCAGTACTTC.

The V gene is TRBV7-2, the J gene TRBJ1-6, with 10 bases identical to TRBD1. Germline V gene lookup returns CDR1 SGHTA and CDR2 FQGNSA. The CDR3 has 15 amino acids. Trimming removed 3 bases from V and 9 bases from J; junction bases left unmatched: 5. CDR3: CASSLAGQGFSPLHF. As DNA, the CDR3 is TGTGCCAGCAGCTTGGCGGGACAGGGGTTTTCACCCCTCCACTTT.

CDR3: CASSPGTGGSGANVLTF. CDR3 nucleotide sequence: TGTGCCAGCTCACCTGGTACAGGGGGGTCTGGGGCCAACGTCCTGACTTTC. V is TRBV18 and J is TRBJ2-6; 8 bases align to TRBD1. CDR1 is KGHSH and CDR2 is LQKENI in the germline V gene. The length of the CDR3 is 17 residues. V dropped 3 bases and J dropped 1; count of bases not matched to a gene: 5. The whole variable domain, remainder taken from reference TRBV18 and TRBJ2-6, is NAGVMQNPRHLVRRRGQEARLRCSPMKGHSHVYWYRQLPEEGLKFMVYLQKENIIDESGMPKERFSAEFPKEGPSILRIQQVVRGDSAAYFCASSPGTGGSGANVLTFGAGSRLTVL.

This clone has a count of ten or more. The chain carries TRBV2 and TRBJ2-1; perhaps TRBD2 as D (6 bases). CDR1 and CDR2 (germline): SNHLY, FYNNEI. Trimming took 4 bases from V and 6 from J, leaving 10 bases between them. CDR3 length equals 13 residues. The CDR3 coding sequence is TGTGCCAGCAGTGTGGGGGGAGGCAATGAGCAGTTCTTC. Its protein product is CASSVGGGNEQFF.

In its sample, this clone was seen once. V is TRBV18 and J is TRBJ2-1; 13 positions match TRBD2. V trimming: 3 bases; J trimming: 4 bases; junction bases outside the gene matches: 18. Germline CDR1 and CDR2: KGHSH and LQKENI. The CDR3 sequence is 21 residues long. DNA for the CDR3: TGTGCCAGCTCACCTTTCGAAGGGACTAGCGGGATCCCACCATCTTACAATGAGCAGTTCTTC. Translating it yields CASSPFEGTSGIPPSYNEQFF. Combining the CDR3 with reference TRBV18 and TRBJ2-1 gives the whole variable domain NAGVMQNPRHLVRRRGQEARLRCSPMKGHSHVYWYRQLPEEGLKFMVYLQKENIIDESGMPKERFSAEFPKEGPSILRIQQVVRGDSAAYFCASSPFEGTSGIPPSYNEQFFGPGTRLTVL.

The chain combines TRBV19 with TRBJ1-1, with D tentatively TRBD1 (6 bases). The length of the CDR3 is 13 residues. Germline V gene data show CDR1 as LNHDA and CDR2 as SQIVND (reference sequence). V lost 6 bases, J lost 5 bases, and 13 bases lay in between. The CDR3 spells CASSTGYGTEAFF. The DNA for the CDR3 is TGTGCCAGTAGCACAGGGTATGGAACTGAAGCTTTCTTT.

This chain uses TRBV29-1 with TRBJ2-1; perhaps TRBD1 as D (7 bases). CDR3 length: 13 residues. Germline V gene sequence: CDR1 SQVTM, CDR2 ANQGSEA. Deletions cut 4 bases from V and 5 bases from J, with 12 bases between. The CDR3, as DNA: TGCAGCGTTGGGGGGGACAGACACAATGAGCAGTTCTTC. Its translation is CSVGGDRHNEQFF.

The gene calls are TRBV7-2 and TRBJ1-2, with D possibly being TRBD1 (6 bases). V shed 6 bases and J shed 2 bases, with 22 bases lying between them. Germline loops: CDR1 SGHTA, CDR2 FQGNSA. The CDR3 loop spans 17 amino acids. The CDR3 bases are TGTGCCAGCAGTAGGGGGGGTCGGGACGGACAGAACTATGGCTACACCTTC. The encoded protein is CASSRGGRDGQNYGYTF.

The chain is built from TRBV5-1 and TRBJ2-7; a weak D match, TRBD1 (6 bases). The germline CDR1 and CDR2 sequences are SGHRS and YFSETQ. V lost 4 bases, J lost 2 bases, and 16 bases lay in between. CDR3 length: 15 amino acids. In DNA form, the CDR3 reads TGCGCCAGCAGCGCCCAGACAGGTCTGGCCTACGAGCAGTACTTC. Its protein is CASSAQTGLAYEQYF.

Concerning this clone: At one end, the junction sequence differs from germline, possibly due to a read error. The chain joins TRBV7-7 to TRBJ2-5; TRBD2 might be the D (5 bases). Germline CDR1 reads SSHAT; CDR2 reads FNYEAQ (reference sequence). The CDR3 length is 13 residues. CDR3 sequence reads: CASSLDSQETQYF. The CDR3 nucleotides read TGTGCTAGCAGCTTGGACTCGCAAGAGACCCAGTACTTC. The full variable domain, with the rest looked up from reference TRBV7-7 and TRBJ2-5, is GAGVSQSPRYKVTKRGQDVTLRCDPISSHATLYWYQQALGQGPEFLTYFNYEAQPDKSGLPSDRFSAERPEGSISTLTIQRTEQRDSAMYRCASSLDSQETQYFGPGTRLLVL.

The J gene is TRBJ1-2, the V gene TRBV2, with 11 bases fitting TRBD1. CDR3 length: 15 amino acids. Looked up from germline, CDR1 is SNHLY and CDR2 is FYNNEI. V lost 6 bases and J lost 10; bases outside the gene matches: 13. The CDR3 spells CASSGAGTGGFTYTF. The DNA for the CDR3 is TGTGCCAGCAGCGGCGCCGGGACAGGGGGGTTCACCTACACCTTC.

The V call is TRBV19, the J call TRBJ2-7; maybe TRBD1 (5 bases). Germline V gives CDR1 LNHDA, CDR2 SQIVND (reference sequence). The CDR3 runs 15 residues. The V end lost 5 bases, the J end lost 2 bases, and 16 bases lay between the germline ends. The CDR3 loop reads CASSPSTRATYEQYF. The CDR3 DNA reads as TGTGCCAGTAGTCCCTCGACCAGGGCGACCTACGAGCAGTACTTC.

J is TRBJ2-2 and V is TRBV5-8; D not certain. CDR3 length: 12 amino acids. Trimming removed 2 bases at V and 10 bases at J, with 9 bases between. Germline CDR1 is SGHTS and CDR2 is YDEGEE. As DNA, the CDR3 is TGTGCCAGCAGCTTCCCCCAGTCGGAGCTGTTTTTT. It is translated as CASSFPQSELFF.